Below are 10 T cell receptor beta chains sequenced from a single sample in a study of T cell repertoires in cytomegalovirus infection. These receptors' targets are unknown. Each CDR3 protein is one row after TCRdb ran MiXCR on the reads. The table shows roughly 310,000 distinct CDR3 sequences, with 29% occurring only once. Material: cultured PBMCs, obtained from culture after CMV antigen stimulation. The receptors stem from a human donor in good health (CMV status not recorded). Some clones in this sample may be carry-over from other donors' samples.

This clonotype came up a few times. The CDR3 nucleotides are TGTGCCAGCAGTTTATTAGCCGGGACCCTAGCCGAGCAGTACTTC. Its translation: CASSLLAGTLAEQYF. This chain connects TRBV27 to TRBJ2-7; D is possibly TRBD1 or TRBD2 (5 bases each). V lost 1 base and J lost 6, with 16 bases in between. The CDR3 has 15 residues. Germline V CDR1 and CDR2: MNHEY, SMNVEV (reference sequence).

This clonotype was detected many times. This sequence joins TRBV15 and TRBJ2-7; 8 nucleotides agree with TRBD2. This CDR3 contains 13 residues. The germline CDR1 and CDR2 sequences are LNHNV and YYDKDF (reference sequence). The ends lost 8 bases at V and 0 bases at J; junction bases unmatched: 3. CDR3 protein: CATREGGSYEQYF. CDR3 sequence (DNA): TGTGCCACCCGGGAGGGAGGCTCCTACGAGCAGTACTTC. Supplemented by reference TRBV15 and TRBJ2-7, the full variable domain reads DAMVIQNPRYQVTQFGKPVTLSCSQTLNHNVMYWYQQKSSQAPKLLFHYYDKDFNNEADTPDNFQSRRPNTSFCFLDIRSPGLGDTAMYLCATREGGSYEQYFGPGTRLTVT.

The chain combines TRBV27 with TRBJ1-1; no reliable D call. CDR3 length: 15 residues. V lost 4 bases and J 4 bases, leaving 16 bases between the germline ends. The V gene's germline CDR1 is MNHEY and CDR2 SMNVEV (reference sequence). CDR3 DNA: TGTGCCAGCAGTTCCCTAAAGGGTGCGAGCACTGAAGCTTTCTTT. Translation: CASSSLKGASTEAFF.

The V and J genes are TRBV20-1 and TRBJ2-5, with D possibly being TRBD2 (6 bases). Between the trimmed V and J ends, which lost 0 bases and 5 bases, there was a span of 13 bases. The germline CDR1 and CDR2 sequences are DFQATT and SNEGSKA (reference sequence). This CDR3 has 14 residues. This CDR3 reads CSARDNSGWETQYF. The CDR3 nucleotides are TGCAGTGCTAGAGATAATAGCGGCTGGGAGACCCAGTACTTC.

This clonotype was found many times. The DNA is omitted, as the CDR3 cannot be located on it reliably, and the CDR3 follows TCRdb's listing. V is TRBV7-2 and J is TRBJ2-2; the D segment call TRBD2 is taken from the table without a DNA check. The germline V gene has CDR1 SGHTA and CDR2 FQGNSA. The CDR3 spans 20 residues, counting both ends. CDR3 region: CASSVGPGLAGGRRTGELFF.

This clonotype has just a few counts. V is TRBV29-1 and J is TRBJ1-5, with D perhaps TRBD1 (5 bases). Germline-derived CDR1 and CDR2 are SQVTM and ANQGSEA. Trimming removed 6 bases from V and 5 bases from J, with 14 bases in between. This CDR3 comprises 13 residues. CDR3 residues: CSVAQSGDQPQHF. CDR3 DNA: TGCAGCGTCGCCCAATCGGGGGATCAGCCCCAGCATTTT.

The rearrangement uses TRBV20-1 and TRBJ2-5; 8 positions agree with TRBD1. Germline trimming cut 1 base from V and 5 bases from J; bases unmatched to any gene: 9. Looked up from germline, CDR1 is DFQATT and CDR2 is SNEGSKA (reference sequence). CDR3 length: 15 residues. CDR3 coding DNA: TGCAGTGCTAGAGCGCTCCAGGGGGCAGTGGAGACCCAGTACTTC. This encodes CSARALQGAVETQYF.

The chain links TRBV7-9 to TRBJ1-1; D remains unclear. The germline V gene encodes CDR1 SEHNR and CDR2 FQNEAQ (reference sequence). V was trimmed by 7 bases and J by 6 bases, leaving 18 bases between them. This CDR3 is built from 14 residues. The CDR3 coding sequence is TGTGCCAGCACCCAAAGGTCGGGAAGGCCTGAAGCTTTCTTT. This codes for CASTQRSGRPEAFF.

This chain uses TRBV2 with TRBJ2-7; the D call may be TRBD1 or TRBD2 (6 bases each). The V gene's germline CDR1 is SNHLY and CDR2 FYNNEI. The CDR3 contains 16 residues. V was trimmed by 0 bases and J by 4 bases, leaving 16 bases between them. This chain's CDR3 is CASSEALQGTGYEQYF. CDR3 nucleotides: TGTGCCAGCAGTGAAGCGCTTCAGGGGACTGGTTACGAGCAGTACTTC.

This clonotype appeared a few times. This chain connects TRBV18 to TRBJ2-7; tentative D call: TRBD1 (6 bases). V shed 4 bases and J shed 8 bases, with 15 bases lying between them. The CDR3 runs 13 residues. Germline CDR1 and CDR2: KGHSH and LQKENI. CDR3 protein: CASSRSDSRKQYF. CDR3 coding DNA: TGTGCCAGCTCACGGTCGGACAGTCGGAAGCAGTACTTC.